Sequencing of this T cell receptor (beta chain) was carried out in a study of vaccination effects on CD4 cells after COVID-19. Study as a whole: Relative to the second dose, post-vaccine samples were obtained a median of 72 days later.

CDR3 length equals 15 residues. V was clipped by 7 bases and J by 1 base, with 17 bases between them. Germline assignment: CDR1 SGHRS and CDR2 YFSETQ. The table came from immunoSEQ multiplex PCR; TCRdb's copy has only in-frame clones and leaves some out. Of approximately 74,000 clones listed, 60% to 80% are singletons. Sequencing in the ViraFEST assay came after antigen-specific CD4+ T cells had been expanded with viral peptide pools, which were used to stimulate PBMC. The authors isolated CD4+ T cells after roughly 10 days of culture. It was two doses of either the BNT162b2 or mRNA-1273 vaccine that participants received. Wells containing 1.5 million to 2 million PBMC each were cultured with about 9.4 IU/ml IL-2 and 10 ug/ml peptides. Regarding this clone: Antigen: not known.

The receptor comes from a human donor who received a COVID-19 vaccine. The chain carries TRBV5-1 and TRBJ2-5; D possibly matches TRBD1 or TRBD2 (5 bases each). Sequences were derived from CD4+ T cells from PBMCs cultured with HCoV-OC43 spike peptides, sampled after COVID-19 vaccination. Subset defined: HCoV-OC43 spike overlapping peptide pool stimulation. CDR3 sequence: CASCRTLDIQETQYF. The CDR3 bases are TGCGCCAGCTGCAGGACTCTGGACATCCAAGAGACCCAGTACTTC.